A single sample is the source of the 29 T cell receptor beta chains below, sequenced in a study of radiation and T cells in renal cell carcinoma. Indicated treatment: 15 Gy SBRT to primary tumor, nephrectomy 4 weeks later. Data came from immunoSEQ multiplex PCR; TCRdb stores just in-frame clones and leaves some out. The data show nearly 20,000 clones, with just over 60% seen just once and approximately 13% held by the top ten. The specimen was tumor tissue, collected from a patient whose treatment included radiotherapy and nephrectomy. The receptors come from an older woman with renal cell carcinoma.

This clone was picked up a small number of times. V usage is TRBV5-1 and J usage is TRBJ1-1; D unclear. CDR1 is SGHRS, CDR2 YFSETQ, per germline. CDR3 length: 15 residues. V was cut by 4 bases and J by 2 bases, with 15 bases left in between. Here the CDR3 DNA reads TGCGCCAGCAGCCCTGGGAGACGTCTCAACACTGAAGCTTTCTTT. Its translation: CASSPGRRLNTEAFF.

The genes are TRBV5-1 and TRBJ1-2; the D gene is possibly TRBD1 (6 bases). CDR3 length equals 16 residues. From germline, CDR1 is SGHRS and CDR2 YFSETQ. Deletions cut 1 base from V and 7 bases from J, with 20 bases between. The CDR3 coding sequence is TGCGCCAGCAGCTTGAGCGGGACAAGCTTCCTTCGTGGCTACACCTTC. The encoded protein is CASSLSGTSFLRGYTF.

The J gene is TRBJ1-6, the V gene TRBV5-8, with 7 bases that match TRBD1. This CDR3 region has 16 residues. The V gene's germline CDR1 is SGHTS and CDR2 YDEGEE. V dropped 6 bases and J dropped 10; count of bases not matched to a gene: 16. The CDR3 coding sequence is TGTGCCAGCATCCCGAATAAGGACAGGAGGAGATCACCCCTCCACTTT. Translation: CASIPNKDRRRSPLHF.

The rearrangement links TRBV27 to TRBJ2-3; possibly TRBD2 for D (5 bases). The V gene lost 5 bases and the J gene lost 11 bases, with 14 bases spanning the gap. The germline CDR1 and CDR2 sequences are MNHEY and SMNVEV (reference sequence). The CDR3 runs 12 residues. The CDR3 DNA is TGTGCCAGCAGTCCCGGACGGGGAAAGCAGTATTTT. It codes for CASSPGRGKQYF.

The chain joins TRBV9 to TRBJ2-7; D is unresolved. The CDR3 length is 14 residues. The ends were cut back, 4 bases at V and 0 bases at J, with 11 bases in the middle. CDR1 is SGDLS, CDR2 YYNGEE, per germline. The CDR3 spells CASSPGRSSYEQYF. CDR3 nucleotides: TGTGCCAGCAGCCCTGGTAGGAGCTCCTACGAGCAGTACTTC.

J is TRBJ1-2 and V is TRBV7-2, with TRBD1 as a possible D gene (5 bases). In germline, CDR1 is SGHTA, CDR2 FQGNSA. V shed 0 bases and J shed 8 bases, with 13 bases lying between them. The CDR3 sequence is 14 residues long. The CDR3 DNA is TGTGCCAGCAGCTTAGCAGGGATTCCAGGGGGCTACACCTTC. Translation gives CASSLAGIPGGYTF. Together with reference TRBV7-2 and TRBJ1-2, the CDR3 gives the full variable domain: GAGVSQSPSNKVTEKGKDVELRCDPISGHTALYWYRQSLGQGLEFLIYFQGNSAPDKSGLPSDRFSAERTGGSVSTLTIQRTQQEDSAVYLCASSLAGIPGGYTFGSGTRLTVV.

The chain has TRBV19 and TRBJ1-5, with D perhaps matching TRBD1 (5 bases). Trimming pared 1 base from V and 2 bases from J, leaving 9 bases between. The CDR3 contains 15 residues. In germline, CDR1 is LNHDA, CDR2 SQIVND (reference sequence). CDR3 DNA: TGTGCCAGTAGTATAGCCAGGGTGGGCAATCAGCCCCAGCATTTT. It is translated as CASSIARVGNQPQHF.

The V call is TRBV4-2, the J call TRBJ1-1; 10 bases align to TRBD1. Germline-derived CDR1 and CDR2 are LGHNA and YNFKEQ. The CDR3 has 13 residues. J gave up 1 base and V 9 bases, and 2 bases lay outside the gene matches. CDR3 amino acids: CASRTGGNTEAFF. The DNA for the CDR3 is TGTGCCAGTCGGACAGGGGGGAACACTGAAGCTTTCTTT.

This chain uses TRBV7-8 with TRBJ1-6; TRBD1 matches at 8 bases. V was clipped by 1 base and J by 5 bases; unmatched bases: 1. From germline, CDR1 is SGHVS and CDR2 FQNEAQ. The CDR3 is 15 residues long. CDR3 in DNA: TGTGCCAGCAGCTTAGGACAGGGGAATAATTCACCCCTCCACTTT. Residues: CASSLGQGNNSPLHF.

The chain uses TRBV5-6 and TRBJ2-3, with 10 nucleotides matching TRBD1. The CDR3 extends over 15 amino acids. Per the germline V gene, CDR1 is SGHDT and CDR2 is YYEEEE. The V gene end was trimmed by 4 bases and the J gene end by 3 bases; junction bases not matched to a gene: 5. This chain's CDR3 is CASSGGQGRTDTQYF. As DNA, the CDR3 is TGTGCCAGCAGCGGGGGACAGGGGAGGACAGATACGCAGTATTTT. The full variable domain, its missing parts supplied by reference TRBV5-6 and TRBJ2-3, is DAGVTQSPTHLIKTRGQQVTLRCSPKSGHDTVSWYQQALGQGPQFIFQYYEEEERQRGNFPDRFSGHQFPNYSSELNVNALLLGDSALYLCASSGGQGRTDTQYFGPGTRLTVL.

The V and J genes are TRBV9 and TRBJ1-3; D not resolved. Germline V CDR1 and CDR2: SGDLS, YYNGEE. The V gene lost 4 bases and the J gene lost 3 bases, with 17 bases spanning the gap. The CDR3 loop spans 16 amino acids. The CDR3 nucleotides are TGTGCCAGCAGCACTTCGGGTAAGGGCCTTGGAAACACCATATATTTT. Amino acid sequence: CASSTSGKGLGNTIYF.

This chain uses TRBV7-2 with TRBJ1-1; D is unresolved. V was cut by 6 bases and J by 4 bases, with 15 bases left in between. The CDR3 loop spans 14 amino acids. In germline, CDR1 is SGHTA, CDR2 FQGNSA. The CDR3, as DNA: TGTGCCAGCAGTCCATCTTCCTGGGGCACTGAAGCTTTCTTT. As protein: CASSPSSWGTEAFF.

This chain joins TRBV5-1 and TRBJ2-1; D not resolved. The CDR3 extends over 16 amino acids. V was clipped by 0 bases and J by 0 bases, with 10 bases between them. Per germline, CDR1 SGHRS and CDR2 YFSETQ. The CDR3 coding sequence is TGCGCCAGCAGCTTGGAGGCAGCGAGCTCCTACAATGAGCAGTTCTTC. It specifies CASSLEAASSYNEQFF.

V gene TRBV28 combines with J gene TRBJ2-7; D call uncertain. This CDR3 is 11 amino acids long. V dropped 2 bases and J dropped 4 bases, with 3 bases sitting between them. CDR1 and CDR2 from the germline V gene are MDHEN and SYDVKM. The CDR3 spells CASSLKYEQYF. The CDR3 DNA reads TGTGCCAGCAGTTTAAAGTACGAGCAGTACTTC.

In its sample, this clone was seen once. This chain uses TRBV5-1 with TRBJ1-2, with TRBD1 matching over 8 bases. Germline CDR1 reads SGHRS; CDR2 reads YFSETQ. CDR3 length: 14 residues. The V gene end was trimmed by 4 bases and the J gene end by 3 bases; junction bases not matched to a gene: 5. This CDR3 is CASSVLQGDYGYTF. As DNA, the CDR3 is TGCGCCAGCAGCGTCCTACAGGGGGACTATGGCTACACCTTC.

J is TRBJ2-1 and V is TRBV7-2, with D possibly TRBD2 on 6 matching bases. This CDR3 region has 14 residues. The V and J ends lost 1 base and 7 bases respectively, with 11 bases between them. The germline CDR1 and CDR2 sequences are SGHTA and FQGNSA. This CDR3 reads CASSLGAGRNEQFF. CDR3 sequence (DNA): TGTGCCAGCAGCTTAGGGGCAGGGAGGAATGAGCAGTTCTTC.

The chain combines TRBV7-2 with TRBJ2-7; D is undetermined. V dropped 3 bases and J dropped 5 bases, with 14 bases sitting between them. The CDR3 runs to 14 residues. Germline loops: CDR1 SGHTA, CDR2 FQGNSA. The CDR3: CASSFARRVNEQYF. CDR3 DNA sequence: TGTGCCAGCAGCTTCGCCCGGCGTGTGAACGAGCAGTACTTC.

This chain links TRBV4-2 with TRBJ2-5; possibly TRBD1 for D (6 bases). V lost 0 bases, J lost 5 bases, and 16 bases lay in between. The CDR3 loop spans 16 amino acids. Germline V CDR1 and CDR2: LGHNA, YNFKEQ. CDR3 protein: CASSQDGQTALETQYF. CDR3 coding DNA: TGTGCCAGCAGCCAAGACGGACAGACAGCGCTCGAGACCCAGTACTTC.

The chain combines TRBV2 with TRBJ2-3; possible D gene TRBD2, 5 bases. Germline V gives CDR1 SNHLY, CDR2 FYNNEI. The CDR3 loop spans 10 amino acids. V was trimmed by 9 bases and J by 4 bases, leaving 5 bases between them. The CDR3 coding sequence is TGTGCCAGGGGAGCAGATACGCAGTATTTT. Translated, it gives CARGADTQYF.

This clone was observed a handful of times. The V and J genes are TRBV19 and TRBJ1-2; D is possibly TRBD1 (6 bases). The CDR3 runs 17 residues. The V gene's germline CDR1 is LNHDA and CDR2 SQIVND (reference sequence). V lost 6 bases to trimming and J lost 3 bases, with 23 bases between them. Here the CDR3 reads CASSLDRPLREDYGYTF. The CDR3 nucleotides read TGTGCCAGTAGCCTAGACAGGCCCCTTAGAGAGGACTATGGCTACACCTTC.

CDR3 residues: CASSDEQGANQYF. As DNA, the CDR3 is TGTGCCAGCAGTGACGAGCAGGGGGCTAATCAGTATTTT. The J gene is TRBJ2-3, the V gene TRBV6-1; 8 positions agree with TRBD1. J was trimmed by 12 bases and V by 3 bases; bases with no gene match: 8. The CDR3 covers 13 residues. Germline lookup yields CDR1 MNHNS and CDR2 SASEGT.

The V call is TRBV7-9, the J call TRBJ2-2; 7 bases match TRBD1. In germline, CDR1 is SEHNR, CDR2 FQNEAQ (reference sequence). The CDR3 sequence is 13 residues long. With 4 bases clipped from V and 5 bases from J, the junction kept 1 base outside the gene matches. The CDR3 spells CASSYRGTGELFF. CDR3 nucleotides: TGTGCCAGCAGCTACAGGGGTACCGGGGAGCTGTTTTTT.

The chain recombines TRBV6-5 with TRBJ1-2; 10 positions agree with TRBD1. The CDR3 extends over 14 amino acids. The V and J ends lost 7 bases and 2 bases, in that order; junction bases with no gene match: 4. Germline V CDR1 and CDR2: MNHEY, SVGAGI. The DNA of the CDR3 is TGTGCCAGCACCGGACAGGGGGGAAACTATGGCTACACCTTC. This gives the protein CASTGQGGNYGYTF.

The V and J genes are TRBV30 and TRBJ1-1; 7 nucleotides align to TRBD1. The CDR3 extends over 13 amino acids. CDR1 and CDR2 from the germline V gene are GTSNPN and SVGIG (reference sequence). With V trimmed by 2 bases and J by 7 bases, 7 bases remained unmatched. This chain's CDR3 is CAWSTDRAGEAFF. For the CDR3, the DNA is TGTGCCTGGAGTACTGACAGGGCGGGTGAAGCTTTCTTT.

The chain links TRBV28 to TRBJ2-2; 14 positions match TRBD2. This CDR3 spans 17 amino acids. CDR1 is MDHEN, CDR2 SYDVKM, per germline. The junction had 3 bases not matched to a gene; V was cut back by 0 bases and J by 6 bases. The CDR3 reads CASSLWRLAGGPGELFF. DNA of the CDR3: TGTGCCAGCAGTTTATGGAGACTAGCGGGGGGGCCCGGGGAGCTGTTTTTT. Full variable domain (remainder filled in from reference TRBV28 and TRBJ2-2): DVKVTQSSRYLVKRTGEKVFLECVQDMDHENMFWYRQDPGLGLRLIYFSYDVKMKEKGDIPEGYSVSREKKERFSLILESASTNQTSMYLCASSLWRLAGGPGELFFGEGSRLTVL.

The chain is built from TRBV30 and TRBJ2-7, with D maybe TRBD2 (6 bases). V lost 4 bases, J lost 7 bases, and 17 bases lay in between. The CDR3 runs 13 residues. Germline-derived CDR1 and CDR2 are GTSNPN and SVGIG (reference sequence). The CDR3 coding sequence is TGTGCCTGGACGACGACGGGGGTGGGTGAGCAGTACTTC. Translation gives CAWTTTGVGEQYF.

In its sample, this clone was seen a few times. The chain joins TRBV14 to TRBJ1-1; D call uncertain. V was shortened by 6 bases and J by 1 base, with 12 bases between the two germline ends. The CDR3 runs to 14 residues. Germline V gene lookup returns CDR1 SGHDN and CDR2 FVKESK. The CDR3 is CASRNIESNTEAFF. CDR3 nucleotides: TGTGCCAGCAGGAACATCGAGTCGAACACTGAAGCTTTCTTT.

This clone occurred once. The chain has TRBV11-2 and TRBJ2-6; 7 nucleotides line up with TRBD2. Trimming cost V 5 bases and J 0 bases; bases outside gene matches: 7. In germline, CDR1 is SGHAT, CDR2 FQNNGV. There are 17 residues in the CDR3. The CDR3 bases are TGTGCCAGCAGCCCGGGGGGACGAAACTCTGGGGCCAACGTCCTGACTTTC. Encoded protein: CASSPGGRNSGANVLTF.

The CDR3, as DNA: TGTGCCAGCACCTCTCTTTCTGGGGACAGGAGAGCCTATGGCTACACCTTC. This gives the protein CASTSLSGDRRAYGYTF. The rearrangement joins TRBV7-9 to TRBJ1-2, with TRBD1 identical over 8 bases. The V gene's germline CDR1 is SEHNR and CDR2 FQNEAQ (reference sequence). V shed 7 bases, J shed 4 bases, and the junction held 17 bases outside the gene matches. This CDR3 is 17 amino acids long.